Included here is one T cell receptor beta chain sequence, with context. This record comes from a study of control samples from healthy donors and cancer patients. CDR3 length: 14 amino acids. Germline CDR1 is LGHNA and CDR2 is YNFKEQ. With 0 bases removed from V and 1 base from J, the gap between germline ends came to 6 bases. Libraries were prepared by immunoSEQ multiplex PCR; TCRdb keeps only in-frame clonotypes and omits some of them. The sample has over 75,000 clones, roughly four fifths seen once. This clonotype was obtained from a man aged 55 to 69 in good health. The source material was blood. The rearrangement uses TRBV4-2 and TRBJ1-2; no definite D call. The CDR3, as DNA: TGTGCCAGCAGCCAAGACGGAATTAACTATGGCTACACCTTC. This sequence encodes CASSQDGINYGYTF.